This T cell receptor (beta chain) was recovered during a study of blood T cell repertoires in COVID-19. The CDR3 has 13 amino acids. The J segment lost 5 bases and the V segment lost 6 bases, leaving 1 base of the junction unmatched. Germline CDR1 reads SGDLS; CDR2 reads YYNGEE. The protocol was immunoSEQ multiplex PCR, while the TCRdb copy is restricted to in-frame clones and leaves out a portion. Among hundreds of thousands of clones listed, 85% were seen once. The genes are TRBV9 and TRBJ1-6; TRBD1 aligns across 8 bases. The specimen sequenced was peripheral blood. This clonotype was obtained from a woman younger than 30 with acute or convalescent COVID-19. The CDR3 region is CASNRGDNSPLHF. In nucleotides, the CDR3 is TGTGCCAGCAACAGGGGGGATAATTCACCCCTCCACTTT.